A single sample is the source of the 5 T cell receptor beta chains below, sequenced in a study of siplizumab effects on memory and regulatory T cells (dated by TCRdb to between 2018 and 2021). The receptor library was made with the immunoSEQ multiplex PCR assay. TCRdb provides this immuneACCESS table in a form limited to in-frame rearrangements. Some clones are lacking; in checked studies, under half of them reflect an unresolved V gene, and why the rest are absent is not known. The sample profile shows roughly 80,000 clones; roughly 87% of them were found once. In total, the top ten clones hold approximately 1.5% of the sample. Sample: Tregs sorted from blood. The receptors shown here come from a human donor in good health.

The chain couples TRBV6-6 to TRBJ1-2; 8 nucleotides line up with TRBD1. With V trimmed by 6 bases and J by 3 bases, 6 bases remained unmatched. Germline-derived CDR1 and CDR2 are MNHNY and SVGAGI (reference sequence). This CDR3 spans 14 amino acids. The CDR3: CASSPLDRDYGYTF. The CDR3 DNA is TGTGCCAGCAGCCCCCTGGACAGGGACTATGGCTACACCTTC.

The chain carries TRBV4-2 and TRBJ2-1, with a tentative D call TRBD1 (5 bases). This CDR3 comprises 15 residues. V was cut by 3 bases and J by 3 bases, with 12 bases left in between. Germline V CDR1 and CDR2: LGHNA, YNFKEQ. The CDR3 sequence: CASSQGRVNYNEQFF. CDR3 DNA sequence: TGTGCCAGCAGCCAGGGCAGGGTAAACTACAATGAGCAGTTCTTC.

Of note for this clone: In the same sample, other DNA sequences code for this CDR3. The rearrangement links TRBV7-9 to TRBJ2-3; D call uncertain. V lost 1 base, J lost 4 bases, and 3 bases lay in between. The CDR3 contains 12 residues. CDR1 SEHNR and CDR2 FQNEAQ come from the germline V gene (reference sequence). The DNA of the CDR3 is TGTGCCAGCAGCTTAGTGTCAGATACGCAGTATTTT. Its translation is CASSLVSDTQYF.

This chain links TRBV7-6 with TRBJ1-1, with TRBD1 matching 11 bases. Germline CDR1 and CDR2: SGHVS and FNYEAQ. CDR3 length: 13 amino acids. Trimming cost V 5 bases and J 5 bases; bases outside gene matches: 1. The CDR3 region is CASSGDRGTEAFF. CDR3 sequence (DNA): TGTGCCAGCAGCGGGGACAGGGGGACTGAAGCTTTCTTT. Variable domain in full (rest from reference TRBV7-6 and TRBJ1-1): GAGVSQSPRYKVTKRGQDVALRCDPISGHVSLYWYRQALGQGPEFLTYFNYEAQQDKSGLPNDRFSAERPEGSISTLTIQRTEQRDSAMYRCASSGDRGTEAFFGQGTRLTVV.

This chain joins TRBV7-8 and TRBJ2-1, with D tentatively TRBD2 (6 bases). Germline V gives CDR1 SGHVS, CDR2 FQNEAQ. V lost 5 bases and J lost 2, with 13 bases in between. The CDR3 spans 15 residues. The CDR3 sequence is CASSPRGTTYNEQFF. For the CDR3, the DNA is TGTGCCAGCAGCCCCCGCGGGACGACCTACAATGAGCAGTTCTTC.